A selection of T cell receptor beta chains follows, all from one sample in a study of T cell repertoires in cytomegalovirus infection. TCRdb independently ran MiXCR on the reads; one entry per CDR3 protein. The sample contains about 300,000 distinct CDR3 sequences, about a tenth of which appear only once. Sequencing was performed on PBMCs. The receptor source for this set is a human donor in good health (CMV status not recorded). Some clones in this sample may be carry-over from other donors' samples. Both conserved end residues are part of each CDR3. The D gene is left open where the match is weak. Not all rows give a size; the values are once, few, many and, for expanded clones, a class.

d_gene: NA
v_gene: TRBV12-3/TRBV12-4
abundance: once
len: 17
j_gene: TRBJ2-3
CDR3aa: CASSFEPRTNSTDTQYF
CDR3nt: TGTGCCAGCAGTTTTGAACCCCGGACGAATAGCACAGATACGCAGTATTTT

d_gene: NA
v_gene: TRBV20-1
abundance: few
len: 13
j_gene: TRBJ2-7
CDR3aa: CSAREGPQPEQYF
CDR3nt: TGCAGTGCTAGAGAGGGCCCCCAGCCTGAGCAGTACTTC

d_gene: TRBD2
v_gene: TRBV29-1
abundance: few
len: 14
j_gene: TRBJ2-1
CDR3aa: CSVEVVAGAYEQFF
CDR3nt: TGCAGCGTTGAAGTAGTAGCGGGGGCATATGAGCAGTTCTTC

d_gene: TRBD2
v_gene: TRBV7-8
abundance: many
len: 16
j_gene: TRBJ2-1
CDR3aa: CASSAGTSGGYNEQFF
CDR3nt: TGTGCCAGCAGCGCGGGGACTAGCGGGGGTTACAATGAGCAGTTCTTC

d_gene: NA
v_gene: TRBV11-2
abundance: many
len: 12
j_gene: TRBJ2-2
CDR3aa: CASSSTVGELFF
CDR3nt: TGTGCCAGCAGCTCTACAGTCGGGGAGCTGTTTTTT

d_gene: NA
v_gene: TRBV24-1
abundance: few
len: 15
j_gene: TRBJ1-1
CDR3aa: CATSPGSGGDTEAFF
CDR3nt: TGTGCCACCAGTCCTGGGAGCGGGGGAGACACTGAAGCTTTCTTT

d_gene: TRBD2
v_gene: TRBV19
abundance: many
len: 15
j_gene: TRBJ2-1
CDR3aa: CASSMWSGGASEQFF
CDR3nt: TGTGCCAGTAGTATGTGGAGCGGGGGGGCCAGTGAGCAGTTCTTC

d_gene: TRBD1
v_gene: TRBV5-1
abundance: few
len: 14
j_gene: TRBJ1-2
CDR3aa: CASSPQGINYGYTF
CDR3nt: TGCGCCAGCAGCCCACAGGGGATAAACTATGGCTACACCTTC

d_gene: NA
v_gene: TRBV5-4
abundance: many
len: 16
j_gene: TRBJ1-1
CDR3aa: CASSLGGGNMNTEAFF
CDR3nt: TGTGCCAGCAGTTTGGGAGGCGGGAACATGAACACTGAAGCTTTCTTT

d_gene: TRBD1
v_gene: TRBV19
abundance: many
len: 14
j_gene: TRBJ2-7
CDR3aa: CASTMTGGAYEQYF
CDR3nt: TGTGCCAGTACGATGACAGGGGGTGCATACGAGCAGTACTTC

d_gene: NA
v_gene: TRBV10-3
abundance: many
len: 13
j_gene: TRBJ1-2
CDR3aa: CAISERGEEGYTF
CDR3nt: TGTGCCATCAGTGAGAGAGGGGAGGAAGGCTACACCTTC

d_gene: TRBD2
v_gene: TRBV2
abundance: NA
len: 19
j_gene: TRBJ2-5
CDR3aa: CASSEDGGGGPLNQETQYF
CDR3nt: TGTGCCAGCAGTGAAGATGGCGGGGGGGGACCCCTAAACCAAGAGACCCAGTACTTC

d_gene: TRBD2
v_gene: TRBV7-2
abundance: many
len: 17
j_gene: TRBJ2-3
CDR3aa: CASSLRWGTSLPDTQYF
CDR3nt: TGTGCCAGCAGCTTAAGATGGGGGACTAGCTTACCCGATACGCAGTATTTT

d_gene: TRBD2
v_gene: TRBV18
abundance: few
len: 16
j_gene: TRBJ2-5
CDR3aa: CASSPVYAGGEETQYF
CDR3nt: TGTGCCAGCTCACCTGTCTATGCGGGGGGTGAAGAGACCCAGTACTTC

d_gene: NA
v_gene: TRBV20-1
abundance: many
len: 17
j_gene: TRBJ2-1
CDR3aa: CSARDGQLISSYNEQFF
CDR3nt: TGCAGTGCTAGAGATGGGCAACTCATTAGCTCCTACAATGAGCAGTTCTTC